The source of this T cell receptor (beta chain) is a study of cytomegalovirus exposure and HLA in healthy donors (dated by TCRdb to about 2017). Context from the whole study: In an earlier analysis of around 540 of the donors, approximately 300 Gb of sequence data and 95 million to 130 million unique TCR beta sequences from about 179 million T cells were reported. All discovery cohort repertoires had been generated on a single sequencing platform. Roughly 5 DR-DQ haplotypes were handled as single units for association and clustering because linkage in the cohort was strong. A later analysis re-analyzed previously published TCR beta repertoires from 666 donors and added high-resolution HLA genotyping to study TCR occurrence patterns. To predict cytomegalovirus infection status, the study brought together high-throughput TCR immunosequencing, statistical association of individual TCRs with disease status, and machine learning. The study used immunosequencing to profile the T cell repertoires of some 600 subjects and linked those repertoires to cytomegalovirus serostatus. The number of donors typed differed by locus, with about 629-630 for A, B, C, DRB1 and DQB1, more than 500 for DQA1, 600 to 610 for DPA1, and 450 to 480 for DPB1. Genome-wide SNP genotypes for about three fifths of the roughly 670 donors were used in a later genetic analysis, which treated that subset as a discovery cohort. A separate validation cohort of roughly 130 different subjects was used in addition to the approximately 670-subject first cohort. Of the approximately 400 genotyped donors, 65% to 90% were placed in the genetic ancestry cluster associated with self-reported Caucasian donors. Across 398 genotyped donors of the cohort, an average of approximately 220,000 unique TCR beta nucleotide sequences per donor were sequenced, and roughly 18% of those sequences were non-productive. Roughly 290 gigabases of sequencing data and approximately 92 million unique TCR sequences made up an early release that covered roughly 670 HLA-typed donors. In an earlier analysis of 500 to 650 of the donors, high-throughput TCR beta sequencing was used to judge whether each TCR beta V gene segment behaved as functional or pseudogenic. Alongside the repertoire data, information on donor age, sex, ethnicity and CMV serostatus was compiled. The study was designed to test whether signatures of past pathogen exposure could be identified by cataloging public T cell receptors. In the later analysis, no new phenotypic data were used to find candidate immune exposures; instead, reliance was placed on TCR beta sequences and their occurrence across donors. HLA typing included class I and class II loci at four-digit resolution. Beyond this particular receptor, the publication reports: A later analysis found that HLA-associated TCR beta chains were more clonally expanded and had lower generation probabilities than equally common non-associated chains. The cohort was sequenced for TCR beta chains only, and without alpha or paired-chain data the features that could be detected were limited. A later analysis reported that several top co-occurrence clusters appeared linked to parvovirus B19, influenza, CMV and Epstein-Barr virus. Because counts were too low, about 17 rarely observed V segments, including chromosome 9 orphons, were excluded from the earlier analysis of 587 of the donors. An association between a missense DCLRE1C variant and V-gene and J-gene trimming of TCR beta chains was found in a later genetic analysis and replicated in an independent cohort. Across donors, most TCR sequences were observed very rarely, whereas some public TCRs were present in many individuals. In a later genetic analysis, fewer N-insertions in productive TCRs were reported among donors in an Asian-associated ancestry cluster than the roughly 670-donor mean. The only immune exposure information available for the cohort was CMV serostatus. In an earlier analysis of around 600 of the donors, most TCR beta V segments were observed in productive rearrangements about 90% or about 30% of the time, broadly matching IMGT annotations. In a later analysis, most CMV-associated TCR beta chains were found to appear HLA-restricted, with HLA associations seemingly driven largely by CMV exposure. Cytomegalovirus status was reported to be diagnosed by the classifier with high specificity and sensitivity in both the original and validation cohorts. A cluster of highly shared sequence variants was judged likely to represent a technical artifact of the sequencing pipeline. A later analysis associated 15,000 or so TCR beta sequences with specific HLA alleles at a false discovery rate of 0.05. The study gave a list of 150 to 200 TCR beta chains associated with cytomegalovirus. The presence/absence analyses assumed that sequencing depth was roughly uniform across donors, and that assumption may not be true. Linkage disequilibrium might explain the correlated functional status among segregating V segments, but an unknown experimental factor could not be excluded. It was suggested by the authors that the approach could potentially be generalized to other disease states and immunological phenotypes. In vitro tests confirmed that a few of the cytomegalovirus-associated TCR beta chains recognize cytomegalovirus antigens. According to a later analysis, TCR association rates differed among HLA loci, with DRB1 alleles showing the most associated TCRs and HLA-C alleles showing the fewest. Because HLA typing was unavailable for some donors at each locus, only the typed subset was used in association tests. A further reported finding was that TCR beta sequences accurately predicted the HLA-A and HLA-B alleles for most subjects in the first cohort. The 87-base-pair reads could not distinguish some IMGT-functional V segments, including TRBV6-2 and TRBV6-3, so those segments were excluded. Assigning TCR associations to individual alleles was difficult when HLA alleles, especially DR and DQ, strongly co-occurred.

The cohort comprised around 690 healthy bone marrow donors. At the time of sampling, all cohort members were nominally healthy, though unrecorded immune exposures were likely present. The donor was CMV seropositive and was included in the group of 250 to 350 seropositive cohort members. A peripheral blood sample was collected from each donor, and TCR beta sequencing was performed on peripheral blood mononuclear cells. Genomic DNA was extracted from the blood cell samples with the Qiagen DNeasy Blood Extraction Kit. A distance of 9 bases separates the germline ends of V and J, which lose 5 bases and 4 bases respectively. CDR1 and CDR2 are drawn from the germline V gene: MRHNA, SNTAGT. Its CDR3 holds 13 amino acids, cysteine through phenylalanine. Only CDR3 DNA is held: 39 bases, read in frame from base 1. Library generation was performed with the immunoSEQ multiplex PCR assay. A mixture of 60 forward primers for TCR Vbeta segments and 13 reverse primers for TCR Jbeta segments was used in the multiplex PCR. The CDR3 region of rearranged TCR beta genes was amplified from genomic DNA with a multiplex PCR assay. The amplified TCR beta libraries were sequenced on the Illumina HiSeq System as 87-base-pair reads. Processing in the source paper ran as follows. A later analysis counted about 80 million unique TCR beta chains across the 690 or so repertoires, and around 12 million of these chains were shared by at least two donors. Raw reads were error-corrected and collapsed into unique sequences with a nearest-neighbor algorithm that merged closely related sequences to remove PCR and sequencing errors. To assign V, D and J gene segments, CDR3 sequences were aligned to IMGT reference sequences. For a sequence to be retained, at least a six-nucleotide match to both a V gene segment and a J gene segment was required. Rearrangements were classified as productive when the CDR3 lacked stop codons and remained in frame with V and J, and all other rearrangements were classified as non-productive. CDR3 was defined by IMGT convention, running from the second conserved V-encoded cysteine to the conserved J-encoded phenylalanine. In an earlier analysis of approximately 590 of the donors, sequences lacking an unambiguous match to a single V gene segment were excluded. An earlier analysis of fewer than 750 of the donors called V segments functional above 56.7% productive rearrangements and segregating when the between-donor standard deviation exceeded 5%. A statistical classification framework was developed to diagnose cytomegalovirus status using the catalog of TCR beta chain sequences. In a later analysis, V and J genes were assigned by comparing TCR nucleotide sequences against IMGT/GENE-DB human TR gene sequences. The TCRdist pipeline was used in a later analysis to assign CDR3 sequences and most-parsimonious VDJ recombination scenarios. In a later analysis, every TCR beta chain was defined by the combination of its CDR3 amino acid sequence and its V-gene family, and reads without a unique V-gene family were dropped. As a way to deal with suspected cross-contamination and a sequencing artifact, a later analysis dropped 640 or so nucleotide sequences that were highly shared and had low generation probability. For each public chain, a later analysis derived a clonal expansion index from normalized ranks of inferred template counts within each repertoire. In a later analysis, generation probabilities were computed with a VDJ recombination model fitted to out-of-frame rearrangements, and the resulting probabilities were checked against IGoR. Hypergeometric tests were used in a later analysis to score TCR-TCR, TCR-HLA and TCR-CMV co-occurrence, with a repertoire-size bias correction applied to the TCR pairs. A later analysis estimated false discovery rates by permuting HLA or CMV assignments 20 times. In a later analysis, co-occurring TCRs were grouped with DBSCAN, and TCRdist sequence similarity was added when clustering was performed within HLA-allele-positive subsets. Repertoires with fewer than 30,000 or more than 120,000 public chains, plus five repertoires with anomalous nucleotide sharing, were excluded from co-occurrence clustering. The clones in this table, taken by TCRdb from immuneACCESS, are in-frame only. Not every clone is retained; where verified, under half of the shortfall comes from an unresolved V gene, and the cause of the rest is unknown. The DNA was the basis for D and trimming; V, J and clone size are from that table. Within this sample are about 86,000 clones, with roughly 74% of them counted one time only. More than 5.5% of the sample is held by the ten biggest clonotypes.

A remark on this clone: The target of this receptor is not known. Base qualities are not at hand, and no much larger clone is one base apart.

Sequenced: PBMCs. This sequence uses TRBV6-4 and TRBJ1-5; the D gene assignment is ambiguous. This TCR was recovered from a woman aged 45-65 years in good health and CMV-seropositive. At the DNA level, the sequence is TGTGCCAGCAGTCAGACGGAGAATCAGCCCCAGCATTTT. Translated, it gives CASSQTENQPQHF.